These 25 T cell receptor beta chains came from one sample sequenced in a study of cytomegalovirus exposure and HLA in healthy donors. 13 Jbeta primers and 60 Vbeta primers were used for the PCR. Assay: immunoSEQ multiplex PCR; the TCRdb copy retains only in-frame clones and omits some. Of some 130,000 clones in the sample, more than 75% were seen once. The sample was PBMCs. The receptors stem from a male donor in good health and CMV-seronegative.

J is TRBJ1-5 and V is TRBV7-9; D might be TRBD1 (6 bases). Germline V gives CDR1 SEHNR, CDR2 FQNEAQ (reference sequence). V shed 5 bases and J shed 4 bases, with 12 bases lying between them. The CDR3 has 14 residues. This CDR3 is CASSIAGANQPQHF. DNA of the CDR3: TGTGCCAGCAGCATCGCGGGGGCTAATCAGCCCCAGCATTTT.

The chain employs TRBV7-2 and TRBJ1-1, with 7 bases fitting TRBD1. The CDR3 runs to 13 residues. Trimming removed 1 base from V and 8 bases from J; junction bases left unmatched: 4. CDR1 and CDR2 from the germline V gene are SGHTA and FQGNSA. The CDR3 nucleotides are TGTGCCAGCAGCTTAGGTGAGGACAGGGAAGCTTTCTTT. Residues: CASSLGEDREAFF.

This chain links TRBV6-5 with TRBJ2-2, with D possibly TRBD2 on 6 matching bases. The CDR3 is made up of 15 amino acids. V lost 5 bases and J 2 bases, leaving 12 bases between the germline ends. In germline, CDR1 is MNHEY, CDR2 SVGAGI. The CDR3 region is CASSRGLVNTGELFF. The DNA of the CDR3 is TGTGCCAGCAGTAGGGGACTGGTTAACACCGGGGAGCTGTTTTTT.

V gene TRBV5-1 combines with J gene TRBJ2-7, with a possible D match to TRBD1 (5 bases). The CDR3 sequence is 13 residues long. Germline V gene lookup returns CDR1 SGHRS and CDR2 YFSETQ. V lost 0 bases and J 5 bases, leaving 9 bases between the germline ends. The CDR3 loop is CASSLVGVNEQYF. In DNA form, the CDR3 reads TGCGCCAGCAGCTTGGTAGGGGTCAACGAGCAGTACTTC.

The chain recombines TRBV10-3 with TRBJ2-5; 7 positions match TRBD1. The CDR3 contains 12 residues. Trimming at V came to 6 bases and at J to 2 bases, leaving 0 bases not matched to a gene. Per germline, CDR1 ENHRY and CDR2 SYGVKD. The CDR3 region has the DNA TGTGCCATCAGGGACAGGCAAGAGACCCAGTACTTC. Translating it yields CAIRDRQETQYF.

J is TRBJ2-5 and V is TRBV7-2, with 10 bases lining up with TRBD2. This CDR3 spans 15 amino acids. V was clipped by 0 bases and J by 5 bases; unmatched bases: 3. Germline V lookup: CDR1 SGHTA, CDR2 FQGNSA. The DNA of the CDR3 is TGTGCCAGCAGCTTAGCGGGGACTAGCGAGGAGACCCAGTACTTC. Translating gives CASSLAGTSEETQYF.

V and J are TRBV27 and TRBJ2-1, with D unclear. This CDR3 region has 13 residues. Germline V lookup: CDR1 MNHEY, CDR2 SMNVEV (reference sequence). V was clipped by 5 bases and J by 8 bases, with 13 bases between them. DNA of the CDR3: TGTGCCAGCAGTCTAGGCACTGAGGATGAGCAGTTCTTC. It yields the protein CASSLGTEDEQFF.

The chain employs TRBV6-5 and TRBJ2-2, with D possibly being TRBD1 (6 bases). This CDR3 comprises 15 residues. Germline lookup yields CDR1 MNHEY and CDR2 SVGAGI. Deletions cut 6 bases from V and 0 bases from J, with 11 bases between. The CDR3 spells CASSLGQSNTGELFF. DNA of the CDR3: TGTGCCAGCAGCCTAGGACAGTCGAACACCGGGGAGCTGTTTTTT.

The chain couples TRBV6-6 to TRBJ1-1; D ambiguous. The CDR3 consists of 12 residues. The V gene's germline CDR1 is MNHNY and CDR2 SVGAGI (reference sequence). The V gene lost 6 bases and the J gene lost 1 base, with 6 bases spanning the gap. The CDR3 bases are TGTGCCAGCAGAGGCGGGAACACTGAAGCTTTCTTT. It encodes CASRGGNTEAFF.

This clone is a singleton in its sample. The chain joins TRBV18 to TRBJ2-5; 7 bases align to TRBD1. From germline, CDR1 is KGHSH and CDR2 LQKENI. The CDR3 is 14 amino acids. V shed 3 bases, J shed 2 bases, and the junction held 3 bases outside the gene matches. The CDR3, as DNA: TGTGCCAGCTCACCTGGGACAGCACAAGAGACCCAGTACTTC. Its protein is CASSPGTAQETQYF.

The genes are TRBV4-1 and TRBJ2-5, with TRBD2 matching over 8 bases. With 2 bases clipped from V and 2 bases from J, the junction kept 7 bases outside the gene matches. The CDR3 is made up of 16 amino acids. Germline CDR1 and CDR2: MGHRA and YSYEKL. CDR3 sequence: CASSQRTSRGQETQYF. For the CDR3, the DNA is TGCGCCAGCAGCCAAAGGACTAGCAGGGGACAAGAGACCCAGTACTTC.

This chain uses TRBV5-1 with TRBJ2-7; no reliable D call. The germline V and J ends were trimmed by 2 bases and 1 base, with 7 bases remaining between them. This CDR3 has 13 residues. Germline V CDR1 and CDR2: SGHRS, YFSETQ. The CDR3 reads CASSFAGSYEQYF. The CDR3 coding sequence is TGCGCCAGCAGCTTTGCAGGTTCCTACGAGCAGTACTTC.

The V gene is TRBV5-4, the J gene TRBJ1-5; maybe TRBD1 (5 bases). Germline lookup yields CDR1 SGHNT and CDR2 YYREEE (reference sequence). CDR3 size: 14 residues. Deletions cut 3 bases from V and 2 bases from J, with 9 bases between. DNA for the CDR3: TGTGCCAGCAGCTCCGAAGGGGGCAATCAGCCCCAGCATTTT. This gives the protein CASSSEGGNQPQHF.

This clone was observed once. This chain's CDR3 is CSVGTASNYGYTF. The CDR3 coding sequence is TGCAGCGTCGGGACAGCTTCTAACTATGGCTACACCTTC. This rearrangement joins TRBV29-1 to TRBJ1-2; the match to TRBD1 covers 7 bases. The CDR3 sequence is 13 residues long. Germline CDR1 SQVTM, CDR2 ANQGSEA. The V and J ends lost 6 bases and 0 bases, in that order; junction bases with no gene match: 4.

The J gene is TRBJ2-5, the V gene TRBV12-5; TRBD1 is a possible D gene (6 bases). The CDR3 runs 14 residues. Germline CDR1 is LGHNT and CDR2 is FRNRAP. V lost 7 bases, J lost 5 bases, and 17 bases lay in between. In DNA, the CDR3 is TGTGCTAGTGACACAGGGTCCGGAGTTGAGACCCAGTACTTC. It translates to CASDTGSGVETQYF. The full variable domain, rest sourced from reference TRBV12-5 and TRBJ2-5, is DARVTQTPRHKVTEMGQEVTMRCQPILGHNTVFWYRQTMMQGLELLAYFRNRAPLDDSGMPKDRFSAEMPDATLATLKIQPSEPRDSAVYFCASDTGSGVETQYFGPGTRLLVL.

The chain links TRBV6-1 to TRBJ1-6, with D possibly TRBD1 on 6 matching bases. V gave up 2 bases and J gave up 10 bases, with 15 bases separating them. The CDR3 runs to 15 residues. CDR1 is MNHNS and CDR2 is SASEGT in the germline V gene. The CDR3 is CASSERRGQGSPLHF. Written as DNA, the CDR3 is TGTGCCAGCAGTGAAAGGCGGGGGCAAGGGTCACCCCTCCACTTT.

The V and J genes are TRBV30 and TRBJ1-2, with D perhaps TRBD1 (6 bases). Germline V gives CDR1 GTSNPN, CDR2 SVGIG (reference sequence). V dropped 1 base and J dropped 4 bases, with 16 bases sitting between them. The length of the CDR3 is 15 residues. Here the CDR3 DNA reads TGTGCCTGGAGTGCGCCAGGGGTCAACAGCTATGGCTACACCTTC. Translated: CAWSAPGVNSYGYTF.

This chain uses TRBV27 with TRBJ2-7, with D perhaps TRBD1 (5 bases). Per germline, CDR1 MNHEY and CDR2 SMNVEV (reference sequence). Trimming removed 3 bases at V and 1 base at J, with 13 bases between. The CDR3 spans 15 residues. The CDR3 protein is CASSFTADTSYEQYF. The CDR3 DNA is TGTGCCAGCAGTTTTACTGCGGACACGTCCTACGAGCAGTACTTC.

This clone was found many times. CDR3 nucleotides: TGCGCCAGCAGCCAAGATCGATGGGCACGTGAAGCTTTCTTT. This gives the protein CASSQDRWAREAFF. The chain combines TRBV4-1 with TRBJ1-1; D gene unclear. Per germline, CDR1 MGHRA and CDR2 YSYEKL. The CDR3 spans 14 residues. Deletions cut 0 bases from V and 7 bases from J, with 12 bases between.

This chain joins TRBV19 and TRBJ2-3; D is unresolved. Germline V gene lookup returns CDR1 LNHDA and CDR2 SQIVND (reference sequence). The CDR3 has 14 amino acids. Trimming pared 6 bases from V and 1 base from J, leaving 11 bases between. The DNA for the CDR3 is TGTGCCAGTAGAACGAGGTGGGGCACAGATACGCAGTATTTT. Its protein is CASRTRWGTDTQYF.

Here the CDR3 DNA reads TGTGCCAGCAGCTGGGACAGGGGGCTGAATAATTCACCCCTCCACTTT. It codes for CASSWDRGLNNSPLHF. This chain joins TRBV5-6 and TRBJ1-6; TRBD1 matches 12 bases. The CDR3 is made up of 16 amino acids. After removal of 3 bases from V and 5 bases from J, the junction contained 3 bases not matched to a gene. Germline CDR1 is SGHDT and CDR2 is YYEEEE.

V is TRBV5-4 and J is TRBJ1-1; 9 bases line up with TRBD1. CDR1 is SGHNT and CDR2 is YYREEE in the germline V gene (reference sequence). This CDR3 is built from 16 residues. The junction had 12 bases not matched to a gene; V was cut back by 4 bases and J by 5 bases. The CDR3 loop is CASSIKQGARGTEAFF. CDR3 in DNA: TGTGCCAGCAGCATAAAACAGGGGGCTCGGGGAACTGAAGCTTTCTTT.

This clone has a single count. The chain is built from TRBV4-3 and TRBJ2-7, with D maybe TRBD2 (7 bases). The length of the CDR3 is 14 residues. V lost 5 bases and J lost 4, with 15 bases in between. From germline, CDR1 is LGHNA and CDR2 YSLEER. This CDR3 is CASSGQGRAYEQYF. The CDR3 bases are TGCGCCAGCAGCGGGCAGGGGAGGGCATACGAGCAGTACTTC.

The chain uses TRBV19 and TRBJ2-7; 7 bases line up with TRBD1. This CDR3 has 14 residues. Per germline, CDR1 LNHDA and CDR2 SQIVND (reference sequence). Trimming at V came to 5 bases and at J to 6 bases, leaving 10 bases not matched to a gene. As DNA, the CDR3 is TGTGCCAGTAGTTCCGGGACAGCCGCTTCCGAGCAGTACTTC. It specifies CASSSGTAASEQYF.

This chain joins TRBV6-6 and TRBJ2-5; TRBD2 matches at 8 bases. J lost 5 bases, V lost 9 bases, and 11 bases had no gene match. The CDR3 contains 14 residues. Germline CDR1 reads MNHNY; CDR2 reads SVGAGI (reference sequence). In DNA form, the CDR3 reads TGTGCCAGTATCCCGCGGGGGGCCGCGGAGACCCAGTACTTC. It translates to CASIPRGAAETQYF.